The TCR beta chain described here comes from a study of T cell changes during pregnancy in multiple sclerosis. Trimming left V 6 bases short and J 1 base short, with 9 bases between. Germline assignment: CDR1 SNHLY and CDR2 FYNNEI. This CDR3 has 13 amino acids. Some clones are missing from TCRdb's copy, which holds only in-frame ones; the method was immunoSEQ multiplex PCR. The sample carries about 70,000 clones, about nine tenths recorded once. This TCR was sampled from a female donor with multiple sclerosis, enrolled in a pregnancy study. The V gene is TRBV2, the J gene TRBJ1-1; unclear D gene. The starting material was CD4+ T cells from peripheral blood mononuclear cells, obtained after pregnancy. CDR3 sequence reads: CASSFDWNTEAFF. Written as DNA, the CDR3 is TGTGCCAGCAGCTTCGACTGGAACACTGAAGCTTTCTTT.